These 19 T cell receptor beta chains share one sample of origin, sequenced in a study of human T cells and chemical hapten exposure. TCRdb re-called the RACE reads with MiXCR, one entry per CDR3 protein. Of some 100,000 distinct CDR3 sequences listed, 9.3% were seen once; the top ten hold more than 2%. Time point: patch test 2, 6 weeks after DPC sensitization. The treatment was: therapeutic diphenylcyclopropenone sensitization with weekly scalp DPC. The sample consisted of whole blood, taken in connection with sensitization to the hapten diphenylcyclopropenone (DPC). The receptors stem from a woman between 40 and 50 years old with alopecia areata. Some clones in this sample may be carry-over from other donors' samples.

This chain joins TRBV7-2 and TRBJ2-7, with D possibly TRBD1 on 6 matching bases. This CDR3 comprises 15 residues. V dropped 5 bases and J dropped 0 bases, with 14 bases sitting between them. Germline values: CDR1 SGHTA, CDR2 FQGNSA. As DNA, the CDR3 is TGTGCCAGCAGCGATCAGGGGTATAGCTCCTACGAGCAGTACTTC. This encodes CASSDQGYSSYEQYF.

The chain joins TRBV9 to TRBJ2-7; a possible D gene is TRBD2 (6 bases). The germline V gene has CDR1 SGDLS and CDR2 YYNGEE. V was cut by 0 bases and J by 3 bases, with 13 bases left in between. The CDR3 has 15 amino acids. CDR3 residues: CASSVAAGISYEQYF. The CDR3 nucleotides read TGTGCCAGCAGCGTAGCGGCGGGAATCAGCTACGAGCAGTACTTC.

In its sample, this clonotype was seen a few times. This chain uses TRBV4-2 with TRBJ2-1; 7 bases match TRBD2. J lost 7 bases, V lost 0 bases, and 3 bases had no gene match. This CDR3 is 14 amino acids long. Germline CDR1 LGHNA, CDR2 YNFKEQ. The DNA for the CDR3 is TGTGCCAGCAGCCAAGAACCGGGGGGTAATGAGCAGTTCTTC. It codes for CASSQEPGGNEQFF.

The J gene is TRBJ2-1, the V gene TRBV18; 12 positions agree with TRBD2. Germline trimming cut 2 bases from V and 5 bases from J; bases unmatched to any gene: 22. The germline gives CDR1 KGHSH, CDR2 LQKENI. This CDR3 is 22 amino acids long. CDR3 in amino acids: CASSPGPHRAPGTSGRNNEQFF. CDR3 coding DNA: TGTGCCAGCTCACCAGGCCCGCACAGGGCACCTGGCACTAGCGGGAGGAACAATGAGCAGTTCTTC.

This clonotype has ten or more counts. The chain is built from TRBV28 and TRBJ1-1; TRBD1 matches at 7 bases. V was pared by 6 bases and J by 4 bases, with 14 bases of the junction left unmatched. The CDR3 has 16 residues. Germline CDR1 and CDR2: MDHEN and SYDVKM. The CDR3 DNA reads TGTGCCAGCAGGCCACCGATTTACAGGGGAGGCACTGAAGCTTTCTTT. Its translation is CASRPPIYRGGTEAFF.

The sample holds many counts of this clonotype. The V gene is TRBV7-2, the J gene TRBJ1-3, with a possible D match to TRBD1 (6 bases). The CDR3 has 15 residues. Germline lookup yields CDR1 SGHTA and CDR2 FQGNSA. The V end was cut by 1 base, the J end by 5 bases, with 12 bases between. This chain's CDR3 is CASSLEVRGRNTIYF. The CDR3 DNA is TGTGCCAGCAGCTTAGAGGTCAGGGGTAGAAACACCATATATTTT.

The chain has TRBV5-4 and TRBJ1-3, with a weak D call TRBD1 (6 bases). V was clipped by 0 bases and J by 0 bases, with 13 bases between them. Germline assignment: CDR1 SGHNT and CDR2 YYREEE (reference sequence). The CDR3 spans 17 residues. In DNA, the CDR3 is TGTGCCAGCAGCTTGGGGGGCAGGGGATACTCTGGAAACACCATATATTTT. Its translation is CASSLGGRGYSGNTIYF. The full variable domain, with the rest looked up from reference TRBV5-4 and TRBJ1-3, is ETGVTQSPTHLIKTRGQQVTLRCSSQSGHNTVSWYQQALGQGPQFIFQYYREEENGRGNFPPRFSGLQFPNYSSELNVNALELDDSALYLCASSLGGRGYSGNTIYFGEGSWLTVV.

There are many counts of this clonotype. The rearrangement joins TRBV7-2 to TRBJ1-2; no clear D. The CDR3 spans 12 residues. V lost 5 bases and J lost 4, with 8 bases in between. Germline CDR1 SGHTA, CDR2 FQGNSA. CDR3 DNA sequence: TGTGCCAGCAGCCCGCCGGGCTATGGCTACACCTTC. Residues: CASSPPGYGYTF.

The chain is built from TRBV11-1 and TRBJ2-1; TRBD2 matches 12 bases. The CDR3 covers 18 residues. Germline V gene lookup returns CDR1 SGHAT and CDR2 FQDESV (reference sequence). The ends lost 5 bases at V and 7 bases at J; junction bases unmatched: 15. CDR3 coding DNA: TGTGCCAGCAGCGCACAACCCTCGACTAGCGGGAGAATAAATGAGCAGTTCTTC. This translates into CASSAQPSTSGRINEQFF.

This clonotype was counted many times. The chain is built from TRBV5-1 and TRBJ2-3; D is undetermined. The CDR3 consists of 13 residues. Germline V gene sequence: CDR1 SGHRS, CDR2 YFSETQ. Trimming left V 0 bases short and J 2 bases short, with 4 bases between. CDR3 DNA: TGCGCCAGCAGCTTGGTTTCCACAGATACGCAGTATTTT. It specifies CASSLVSTDTQYF. Full variable domain (missing parts from reference TRBV5-1 and TRBJ2-3): KAGVTQTPRYLIKTRGQQVTLSCSPISGHRSVSWYQQTPGQGLQFLFEYFSETQRNKGNFPGRFSGRQFSNSRSEMNVSTLELGDSALYLCASSLVSTDTQYFGPGTRLTVL.

This clonotype was observed a few times. The CDR3 region is CASSASVGGYEQYF. In DNA form, the CDR3 reads TGTGCCAGCAGCGCTTCAGTGGGGGGCTACGAGCAGTACTTC. The chain has TRBV9 and TRBJ2-7, with TRBD2 as a possible D gene (6 bases). The V gene's germline CDR1 is SGDLS and CDR2 YYNGEE. The V and J ends lost 3 bases and 3 bases respectively, with 13 bases between them. This CDR3 region has 14 residues. The full variable domain, rest sourced from reference TRBV9 and TRBJ2-7, is DSGVTQTPKHLITATGQRVTLRCSPRSGDLSVYWYQQSLDQGLQFLIQYYNGEERAKGNILERFSAQQFPDLHSELNLSSLELGDSALYFCASSASVGGYEQYFGPGTRLTVT.

This clonotype has a count of ten or more. This chain uses TRBV28 with TRBJ2-7; D not resolved. Trimming cost V 5 bases and J 5 bases, with 13 bases left between them. This CDR3 has 13 amino acids. Germline loops: CDR1 MDHEN, CDR2 SYDVKM. This chain's CDR3 is CASSSSLNDEQYF. Written as DNA, the CDR3 is TGTGCCAGCAGTAGCAGCCTAAACGACGAGCAGTACTTC.

This clonotype was observed many times. The chain uses TRBV12-3 or TRBV12-4 and TRBJ1-5; no definite D call. This CDR3 spans 12 amino acids. Trimming stripped 3 bases from V and 4 bases from J, with 4 bases between. The CDR3 nucleotides read TGTGCCAGCAGTTTTGGTAATCAGCCCCAGCATTTT. It translates to CASSFGNQPQHF.

This clonotype was counted a few times. This rearrangement joins TRBV4-2 to TRBJ2-7, with TRBD1 matching over 7 bases. The CDR3 has 15 residues. V gave up 1 base and J gave up 3 bases; unmatched junction bases: 6. CDR1 and CDR2 from the germline V gene are LGHNA and YNFKEQ. The CDR3 spells CASSQASRDSYEQYF. CDR3 DNA: TGTGCCAGCAGCCAAGCCAGCCGGGACAGCTACGAGCAGTACTTC.

This clonotype was counted ten times or more. V gene TRBV7-2 combines with J gene TRBJ2-7; D remains ambiguous. The germline gives CDR1 SGHTA, CDR2 FQGNSA. Trimming left V 5 bases short and J 0 bases short, with 17 bases between. This CDR3 is 16 amino acids long. The CDR3 nucleotides are TGTGCCAGCAGCCATGATCGGCCTCTTGTCTCCTACGAGCAGTACTTC. It is translated as CASSHDRPLVSYEQYF.

This sequence joins TRBV9 and TRBJ2-1; 11 nucleotides line up with TRBD2. Trimming cost V 2 bases and J 4 bases; bases outside gene matches: 2. The CDR3 is 15 residues long. Germline assignment: CDR1 SGDLS and CDR2 YYNGEE. CDR3 residues: CASSVTSGDYNEQFF. In DNA form, the CDR3 reads TGTGCCAGCAGCGTGACTAGCGGGGATTACAATGAGCAGTTCTTC.

This clonotype was counted at least ten times. The chain employs TRBV7-6 and TRBJ2-5; the D is unclear. The CDR3 is made up of 14 amino acids. The V end lost 1 base, the J end lost 5 bases, and 11 bases lay between the germline ends. Germline V gene lookup returns CDR1 SGHVS and CDR2 FNYEAQ. CDR3 DNA sequence: TGTGCCAGCAGCTTAGTCTGGTTTGGGGAGACCCAGTACTTC. The encoded protein is CASSLVWFGETQYF.

This clonotype came up many times. The genes are TRBV29-1 and TRBJ2-7; TRBD2 aligns across 7 bases. This CDR3 is 16 amino acids long. The junction had 17 bases not matched to a gene; V was cut back by 7 bases and J by 2 bases. Germline values: CDR1 SQVTM, CDR2 ANQGSEA. Here the CDR3 DNA reads TGCAGCGCCGAGACCATAGTAGCGGGCCGAACCTACGAGCAGTACTTC. It encodes CSAETIVAGRTYEQYF.

This clonotype was counted a few times. The V call is TRBV7-9, the J call TRBJ2-7; 9 positions match TRBD2. CDR3 length: 14 amino acids. Germline-derived CDR1 and CDR2 are SEHNR and FQNEAQ (reference sequence). The ends lost 5 bases at V and 7 bases at J; junction bases unmatched: 9. This chain's CDR3 is CASSPRLLAGEQYF. Written as DNA, the CDR3 is TGTGCCAGCAGCCCCCGTCTCCTAGCGGGAGAGCAGTACTTC.